The T cell receptor beta chain described here comes from a study of vaccination and CD4 T cells after COVID-19. Concerning this clonotype itself: Its antigen is undetermined.

At the Johns Hopkins FTIC core, DNA taken from cultured CD4+ T cells was sequenced by way of the Oncomine TCR Beta short-read assay. Genomic DNA was taken out of cultured CD4+ T cells by extraction. MiXCR, applied by TCRdb to the PCR reads, yields one record per CDR3 protein. The sample gives 25,000 to 30,000 distinct CDR3 sequences, 41% of which show up once; over 4% is in the top ten. Germline lookup yields CDR1 SGHTA and CDR2 FQGTGA. CDR3 length: 15 amino acids. Trimming removed 5 bases from V and 2 bases from J; junction bases left unmatched: 5. The time point denotes: late sampling 161 to 241 days after vaccination in three convalescent patients. The treatment was: approximately 10-day PBMC culture with coronavirus spike peptide pools or control peptides (ViraFEST assay). The study, taken as a whole, reports: Convalescent patients showed a median roughly 85% of reactive clones that were seen only post-vaccination.

The sequences come from CD4+ T cells from blood, cultured in vitro, collected about 7 months after SARS-CoV-2 vaccination. The chain employs TRBV7-3 and TRBJ2-2; 7 bases map to TRBD1. The receptor comes from a human donor who had recovered from COVID-19. The chain's CDR3 is CASSPDRANTGELFF. For the CDR3, the DNA is TGTGCCAGCAGCCCTGACAGGGCAAACACCGGGGAGCTGTTTTTT.